The clone carrying this T cell receptor (beta chain) appeared a single time. Its antigen remains unknown. These data come from a study of cytomegalovirus exposure and HLA in healthy donors. Study details: In a previous analysis, approximately 110 million unique TCR beta sequences were found from some 180 million T cells. Points from the study as a whole: In vitro checks showed that a few CMV-associated chains really do target CMV antigens.

The PCR was carried out with 60 Vbeta primers and 13 Jbeta primers. Profiling relied on immunoSEQ multiplex PCR, and the TCRdb table lists in-frame clones only, not all of them. The sample lists roughly 120,000 clones; roughly 63% were seen once. The specimen sequenced was PBMCs. This receptor was obtained from a man aged 30 to 45 in good health and CMV-seropositive.

CDR3 coding DNA: TGTGCCAGCAGCCAAGGCCAGGGCGACAATCAGCCCCAGCATTTT. Residues: CASSQGQGDNQPQHF. The V and J genes are TRBV4-2 and TRBJ1-5, with a weak D call TRBD1 (5 bases). Trimming pared 1 base from V and 3 bases from J, leaving 10 bases between. Germline V gene lookup returns CDR1 LGHNA and CDR2 YNFKEQ. CDR3 length equals 15 residues.